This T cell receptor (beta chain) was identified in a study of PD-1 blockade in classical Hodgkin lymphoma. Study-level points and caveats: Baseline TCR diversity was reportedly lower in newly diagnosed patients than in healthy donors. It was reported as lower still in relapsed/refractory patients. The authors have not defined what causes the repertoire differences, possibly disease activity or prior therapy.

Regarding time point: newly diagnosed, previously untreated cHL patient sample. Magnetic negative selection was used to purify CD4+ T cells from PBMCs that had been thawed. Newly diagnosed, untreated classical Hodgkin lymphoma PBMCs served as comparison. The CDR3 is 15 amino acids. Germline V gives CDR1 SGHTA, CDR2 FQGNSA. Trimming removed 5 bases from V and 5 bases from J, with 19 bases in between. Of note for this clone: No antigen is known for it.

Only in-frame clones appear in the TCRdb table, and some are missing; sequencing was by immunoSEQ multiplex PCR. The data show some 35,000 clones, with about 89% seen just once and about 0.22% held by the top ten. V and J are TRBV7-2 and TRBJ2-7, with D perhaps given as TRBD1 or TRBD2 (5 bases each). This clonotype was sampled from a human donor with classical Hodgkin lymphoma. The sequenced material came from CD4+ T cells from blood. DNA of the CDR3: TGTGCCAGCAGCCTCCCGCTAGCCGGGACGAACGAGCAGTACTTC. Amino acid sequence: CASSLPLAGTNEQYF.